This TCR beta chain was documented in a study of OX40 agonist ivuxolimab in advanced cancers. Libraries were prepared by immunoSEQ multiplex PCR; TCRdb keeps only in-frame clonotypes and omits some of them. This sample has almost 70,000 clones, with 91% found just once. The CDR3 is 14 amino acids. V was clipped by 1 base and J by 6 bases, with 10 bases between them. Germline V gene data show CDR1 as ENHRY and CDR2 as SYGVKD. This TCR was sampled from an adult with an advanced solid tumor such as melanoma, head and neck, liver or kidney cancer. This sample comprised CD4+ or CD8+ T cells sorted from blood, obtained in a trial of the OX40 agonist ivuxolimab. This chain joins TRBV10-3 and TRBJ1-5; D may be TRBD1 (6 bases). The CDR3 DNA follows: TGTGCCATCAGTGAGTTAGCAGGGGTTCAGCCCCAGCATTTT. Amino acids: CAISELAGVQPQHF.